A selection of T cell receptor beta chains follows, all from one sample in a study of identical twins. TCRdb reanalysed the 5' RACE reads using MiXCR and keeps one entry per CDR3 protein. The table shows hundreds of thousands of distinct CDR3 sequences, with around a sixth occurring only once. These data were also filed under a second study, of T cells expressing NK-cell markers.

What was sequenced was PBMCs. The origin of the receptors is a woman aged 18-29 years in good health. Each CDR3 is given with its conserved first and last residue. The D gene is left open where the match is weak. Size is omitted from some rows. Given values are once, few, many or a class for expanded clones.

>TRBV2|TRBJ2-5|-|13|-
CASSVMSEETQYF
TGTGCCAGCAGTGTCATGTCCGAAGAGACCCAGTACTTC
>TRBV6-2/TRBV6-3|TRBJ2-3|few|16|TRBD2
CASSSILAGAGDTQYF
TGTGCCAGCAGTTCCATTCTAGCGGGAGCTGGAGATACGCAGTATTTT
>TRBV4-2|TRBJ1-6|few|12|-
CASSQAGASLHF
TGTGCCAGCAGCCAGGCCGGGGCTTCCCTCCACTTT
>TRBV20-1|TRBJ2-2|-|12|-
CSALQGTGELFF
TGCAGTGCCCTTCAGGGCACCGGGGAGCTGTTTTTT
>TRBV7-6|TRBJ2-7|-|19|-
CASSLAGHGATSGFYEQYF
TGTGCCAGCAGCTTAGCGGGGCATGGGGCGACTAGTGGGTTCTACGAGCAGTACTTC
>TRBV6-1|TRBJ1-2|few|15|-
CASKGTRTRFTSYTF
TGTGCCAGCAAGGGGACACGTACTAGATTTACTAGCTACACCTTC
>TRBV29-1|TRBJ2-1|-|15|TRBD1
CSVEGRTGLWNEQFF
TGCAGCGTTGAAGGAAGGACAGGGCTTTGGAATGAGCAGTTCTTC
>TRBV5-1|TRBJ2-4|few|15|TRBD2
CASSLGLAVLNIQYF
TGCGCCAGCAGCTTGGGACTAGCGGTCCTAAACATTCAGTACTTC
>TRBV6-1|TRBJ2-7|-|15|TRBD1
CASRRTGWGSYEQYF
TGTGCCAGCAGACGGACAGGGTGGGGTTCCTACGAGCAGTACTTC
>TRBV5-5|TRBJ2-5|-|18|TRBD2
CASSSGLLAGGRQETQYF
TGTGCCAGCAGTTCGGGGCTTCTAGCGGGAGGTCGACAAGAGACCCAGTACTTC
>TRBV20-1|TRBJ1-2|-|14|-
CSAAPGGSSYGYTF
TGCAGTGCTGCTCCGGGGGGATCCAGCTATGGCTACACCTTC
>TRBV12-3/TRBV12-4|TRBJ1-2|-|14|TRBD1
CASSLRLTGEDYTF
TGTGCCAGCAGTTTACGTTTGACAGGGGAAGACTACACCTTC
>TRBV12-3/TRBV12-4|TRBJ1-2|few|14|-
CASSLWGRGGGYTF
TGTGCCAGCAGTTTGTGGGGGCGGGGCGGCGGCTACACCTTC
>TRBV20-1|TRBJ2-5|few|10|-
CSALDSLQYF
TGCAGTGCTCTGGACTCCCTCCAGTACTTC
>TRBV19|TRBJ2-3|few|14|TRBD2
CASRLAGVQDTQYF
TGTGCCAGTCGACTAGCGGGGGTGCAAGATACGCAGTATTTT
>TRBV29-1|TRBJ2-3|few|14|-
CSVEDRSGKDTQYF
TGCAGCGTTGAAGATCGAAGCGGTAAAGATACGCAGTATTTT
>TRBV7-2|TRBJ2-5|-|12|-
CASGIGRETQYF
TGTGCCAGCGGAATTGGGCGGGAGACCCAGTACTTC
>TRBV7-2|TRBJ2-3|few|17|-
CASSLGLGAGTGDTQYF
TGTGCCAGCAGCTTAGGTTTAGGCGCAGGGACGGGAGATACGCAGTATTTT
>TRBV5-6|TRBJ2-3|-|12|-
CASSIDPDTQYF
TGTGCCAGCAGCATCGACCCGGATACGCAGTATTTT
>TRBV20-1|TRBJ1-2|many|14|TRBD1
CSARVTGGYYGYTF
TGCAGTGCTAGAGTGACAGGGGGGTACTATGGCTACACCTTC
>TRBV10-3|TRBJ1-2|-|13|-
CAISEPSRYGYTF
TGTGCCATCAGTGAGCCGTCCCGCTATGGCTACACCTTC
>TRBV5-1|TRBJ2-3|-|16|-
CASSLDPEPSTDTQYF
TGCGCCAGCAGCTTGGACCCCGAACCGAGCACAGATACGCAGTATTTT
>TRBV12-3/TRBV12-4|TRBJ1-1|-|13|-
CASSLGGGGRAFF
TGTGCCAGCAGTTTAGGGGGAGGAGGACGAGCTTTCTTT
>TRBV29-1|TRBJ2-6|few|14|-
CSVAQGTGANVLTF
TGCAGCGTTGCCCAGGGGACTGGGGCCAACGTCCTGACTTTC
>TRBV12-3/TRBV12-4|TRBJ2-2|-|16|TRBD2
CASSPGLAGEVGELFF
TGTGCCAGCAGTCCGGGACTAGCGGGAGAGGTCGGGGAGCTGTTTTTT